This T cell receptor beta chain was documented in a study of shared clonotypes between healthy human individuals. This table comes from immunoSEQ multiplex PCR, and its TCRdb copy is limited to in-frame clones, with some not included. The table lists millions of clones, about 95% of them singletons. It was CD45RO-negative cells, positively selected for CCR7, that made up naive CD8 cells, with terminally differentiated effector memory CD45RA+ cells excluded. V dropped 4 bases and J dropped 1 base, with 8 bases sitting between them. This CDR3 contains 13 residues. Germline V gene sequence: CDR1 LGHNA, CDR2 YNFKEQ. Note on this clone: Additional DNA sequences in this sample encode the identical CDR3.

The sequence came from a man aged 18 to 30 in good health. The chain combines TRBV4-2 with TRBJ2-7, with D possibly matching TRBD2 (5 bases). Sequences were obtained from naive CD8+ T cells sorted from blood. The CDR3 spells CASSPGLSYEQYF. CDR3 nucleotides: TGTGCCAGCAGCCCCGGACTGTCCTACGAGCAGTACTTC.